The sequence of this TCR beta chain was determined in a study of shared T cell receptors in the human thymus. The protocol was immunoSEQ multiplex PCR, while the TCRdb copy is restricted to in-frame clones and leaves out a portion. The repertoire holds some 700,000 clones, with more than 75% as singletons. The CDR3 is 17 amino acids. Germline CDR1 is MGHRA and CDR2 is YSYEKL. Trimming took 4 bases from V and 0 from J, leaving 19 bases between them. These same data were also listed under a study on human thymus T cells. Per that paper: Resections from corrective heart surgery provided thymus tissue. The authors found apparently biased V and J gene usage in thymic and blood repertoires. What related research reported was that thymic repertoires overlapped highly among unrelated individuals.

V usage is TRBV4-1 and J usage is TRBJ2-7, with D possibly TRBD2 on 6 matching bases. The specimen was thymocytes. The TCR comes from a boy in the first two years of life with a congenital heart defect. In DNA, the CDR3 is TGCGCCAGCAGCCCCCTACGGGAGCGGCCACACTCCTACGAGCAGTACTTC. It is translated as CASSPLRERPHSYEQYF.